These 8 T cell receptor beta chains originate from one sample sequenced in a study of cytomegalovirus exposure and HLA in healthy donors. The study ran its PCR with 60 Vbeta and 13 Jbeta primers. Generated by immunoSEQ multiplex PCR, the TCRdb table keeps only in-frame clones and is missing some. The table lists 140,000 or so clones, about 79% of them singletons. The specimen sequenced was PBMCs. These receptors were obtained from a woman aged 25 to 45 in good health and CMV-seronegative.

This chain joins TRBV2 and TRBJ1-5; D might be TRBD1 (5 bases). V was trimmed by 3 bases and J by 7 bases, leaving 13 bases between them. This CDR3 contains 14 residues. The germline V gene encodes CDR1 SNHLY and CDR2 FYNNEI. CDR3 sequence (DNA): TGTGCCAGCAGTGAGGGGCAAGACATACAGCCCCAGCATTTT. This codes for CASSEGQDIQPQHF.

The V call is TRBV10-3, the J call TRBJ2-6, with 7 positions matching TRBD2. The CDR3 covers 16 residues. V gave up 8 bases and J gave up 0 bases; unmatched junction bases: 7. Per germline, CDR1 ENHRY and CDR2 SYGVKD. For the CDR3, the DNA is TGTGCCATCGCCCGGGGGGAGAGCTCTGGGGCCAACGTCCTGACTTTC. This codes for CAIARGESSGANVLTF.

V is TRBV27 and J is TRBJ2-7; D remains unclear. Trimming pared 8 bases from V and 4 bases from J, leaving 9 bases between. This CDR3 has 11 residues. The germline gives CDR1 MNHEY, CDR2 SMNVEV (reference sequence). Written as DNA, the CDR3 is TGTGCCAGCCGCAAGGAGTACGAGCAGTACTTC. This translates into CASRKEYEQYF.

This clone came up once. As DNA, the CDR3 is TGTGCCACCAGCAGAGAGGGAAGTAGCGGGGTACAAGAGACCCAGTACTTC. Its protein is CATSREGSSGVQETQYF. The V and J genes are TRBV15 and TRBJ2-5; 8 positions match TRBD2. Germline trimming cut 0 bases from V and 2 bases from J; bases unmatched to any gene: 8. From germline, CDR1 is LNHNV and CDR2 YYDKDF (reference sequence). The CDR3 has 17 residues.

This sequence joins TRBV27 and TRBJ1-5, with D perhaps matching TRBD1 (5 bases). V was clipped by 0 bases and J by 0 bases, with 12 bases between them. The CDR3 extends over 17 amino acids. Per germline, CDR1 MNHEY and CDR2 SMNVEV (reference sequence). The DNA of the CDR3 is TGTGCCAGCAGTTTATCGGGCAGACAGTATAGCAATCAGCCCCAGCATTTT. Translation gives CASSLSGRQYSNQPQHF.

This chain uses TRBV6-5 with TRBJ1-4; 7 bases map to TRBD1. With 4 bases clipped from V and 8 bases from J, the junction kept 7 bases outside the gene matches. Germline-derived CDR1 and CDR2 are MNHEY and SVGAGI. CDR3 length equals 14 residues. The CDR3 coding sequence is TGTGCCAGCAGTTTTGGAGGGGGCGGCGAAAAACTGTTTTTT. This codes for CASSFGGGGEKLFF.

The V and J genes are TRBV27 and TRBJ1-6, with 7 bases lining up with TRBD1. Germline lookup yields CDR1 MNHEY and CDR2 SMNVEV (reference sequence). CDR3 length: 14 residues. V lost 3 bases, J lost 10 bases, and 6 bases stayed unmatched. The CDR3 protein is CASSLTGYLSPLHF. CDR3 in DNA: TGTGCCAGCAGTTTGACAGGGTATCTCTCACCCCTCCACTTT.

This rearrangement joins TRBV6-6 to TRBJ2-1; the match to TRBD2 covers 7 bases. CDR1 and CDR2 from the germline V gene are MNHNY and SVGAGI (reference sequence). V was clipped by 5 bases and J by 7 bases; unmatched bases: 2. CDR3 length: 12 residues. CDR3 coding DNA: TGTGCCAGCAGTCCGGGAGGTAATGAGCAGTTCTTC. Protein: CASSPGGNEQFF.